The clone carrying this T cell receptor (beta chain) was seen only a few times. The data belong to a study of identical twins. All donors comprised healthy Caucasians. Each cDNA held unique molecular identifiers, and template switching gave it a universal primer site. One entry per CDR3 protein results from TCRdb running MiXCR on the 5' RACE reads. The sample gives some 710,000 distinct CDR3 sequences, around 6% of which show up once; 1.5% to 2% is in the top ten. Germline V gives CDR1 SEHNR, CDR2 FQNEAQ (reference sequence). Trimming took 1 base from V and 5 from J, leaving 14 bases between them. This CDR3 has 16 amino acids.

Sequencing was carried out using naive T cells sorted from blood. V is TRBV7-9 and J is TRBJ2-2, with D perhaps matching TRBD2 (6 bases). This receptor was identified in a man younger than 30 in good health. CDR3 loop: CASSLGPGDTTGELFF. The CDR3 coding sequence is TGTGCCAGCAGCTTAGGGCCGGGAGATACTACCGGGGAGCTGTTTTTT.